This T cell receptor (beta chain) came from a study of T cell responses to AZD1222 COVID-19 vaccine. Study information: Analysis merged second doses at about 4 or about 12 weeks.

Overall study results and limits: It was only after the peak T cell response that any repertoires were sampled. Donors were largely white British and mainly female; clonal diversity was possibly underestimated.

TCRdb's copy holds only in-frame clones and misses some; the assay was immunoSEQ multiplex PCR. The table includes 130,000 to 150,000 clones, about nine tenths detected once. The junction had 9 bases not matched to a gene; V was cut back by 5 bases and J by 6 bases. From germline, CDR1 is LNHDA and CDR2 SQIVND (reference sequence). The CDR3 is made up of 15 amino acids. As to this clone: Its antigen is not known.

This chain connects TRBV19 to TRBJ1-2; TRBD1 matches at 10 bases. This TCR was recovered from an adult in good health. The sequences come from peripheral blood, collected on day 0 of AZD1222 vaccination. CDR3 bases: TGTGCCAGTAGTGTAGCGACGACAGGGGGCGATGGCTACACCTTC. Its translation is CASSVATTGGDGYTF. The whole variable domain, remainder taken from reference TRBV19 and TRBJ1-2, is DGGITQSPKYLFRKEGQNVTLSCEQNLNHDAMYWYRQDPGQGLRLIYYSQIVNDFQKGDIAEGYSVSREKKESFPLTVTSAQKNPTAFYLCASSVATTGGDGYTFGSGTRLTVV.